This T cell receptor beta chain was captured by sequencing in a study of OX40 agonist ivuxolimab in advanced cancers. V was clipped by 1 base and J by 2 bases; unmatched bases: 5. This CDR3 region has 15 residues. Germline V lookup: CDR1 SGDLS, CDR2 YYNGEE. Assay: immunoSEQ multiplex PCR; the TCRdb copy retains only in-frame clones and omits some. The sample lists over 55,000 clones, about 94% occurring once. Patients with autoimmune history or systemic immunosuppression were excluded. This chain links TRBV9 with TRBJ2-5, with 7 bases matching TRBD1. The sample was CD4+ or CD8+ T cells sorted from blood, taken in a trial of the OX40 agonist ivuxolimab. This TCR came from an adult with an advanced solid tumor such as melanoma, head and neck, liver or kidney cancer. Here the CDR3 reads CASSVSGQLQETQYF. The CDR3 bases are TGTGCCAGCAGCGTATCGGGACAGCTACAAGAGACCCAGTACTTC. The whole variable domain, filled in from reference TRBV9 and TRBJ2-5, reads DSGVTQTPKHLITATGQRVTLRCSPRSGDLSVYWYQQSLDQGLQFLIQYYNGEERAKGNILERFSAQQFPDLHSELNLSSLELGDSALYFCASSVSGQLQETQYFGPGTRLLVL.